The source of this T cell receptor beta chain is a study of immune evolution from preneoplasia to lung adenocarcinoma. Overall study context: HLA loss of heterozygosity: under 7.5% AIS, around 16% MIA, roughly 30% ADC, none AAH.

Findings and caveats of the study: Normal lung had the highest top T cell clone frequencies. Later-stage lesions appeared to have more T cells, more diversity, less clonality.

Germline CDR1 MNHNS, CDR2 SASEGT. There are 13 residues in the CDR3. Unmatched junction bases numbered 9, after V lost 6 bases and J lost 10 bases. Patient tissue came from resections in Japan or China, 2014–2017. Method: immunoSEQ multiplex PCR; TCRdb's copy keeps in-frame clones and lacks some. This table has some 9,400 clones, 75% to 90% appearing once. The sample holds one count of this clone. Its antigen is as yet unknown. The sequencing sample was made of FFPE lung adenocarcinoma in situ tissue. The sequence came from a person aged 70 to 80 with lung adenocarcinoma. The chain couples TRBV6-1 to TRBJ2-1, with 7 bases identical to TRBD1. CDR3 loop: CASSGQAEGEQFF. The CDR3 nucleotides are TGTGCCAGCAGCGGACAGGCCGAAGGGGAGCAGTTCTTC.